This T cell receptor (beta chain) comes out of a study of T cell clonality in common variable immunodeficiency. Of CVID subjects, about 14 were female and roughly 29 male, mean age around 36. Clones were read by immunoSEQ multiplex PCR, and TCRdb kept only the in-frame ones, dropping some. The sample includes roughly 12,000 clones, none of them occurring once. Study-level findings and limits: Reportedly, TCR beta sequences from common variable immunodeficiency showed fewer deletions and N-nucleotide insertions.

Germline CDR1 is LNHDA and CDR2 is SQIVND (reference sequence). CDR3 length equals 15 residues. V was pared by 4 bases and J by 0 bases, with 9 bases between. This clone has a handful of counts. Its matching antigen is unknown. The read ends 3 residues early relative to the CDR3; the germline J gene fills the gap. The specimen sequenced was peripheral blood mononuclear cells. V gene TRBV19 combines with J gene TRBJ1-4; the D is unclear. The receptor was isolated from a human donor with common variable immunodeficiency. The CDR3: CASSTVLPTNEKLFF. The covered CDR3 bases are TGTGCCAGTAGTACGGTACTACCAACTAATGAAAAA.